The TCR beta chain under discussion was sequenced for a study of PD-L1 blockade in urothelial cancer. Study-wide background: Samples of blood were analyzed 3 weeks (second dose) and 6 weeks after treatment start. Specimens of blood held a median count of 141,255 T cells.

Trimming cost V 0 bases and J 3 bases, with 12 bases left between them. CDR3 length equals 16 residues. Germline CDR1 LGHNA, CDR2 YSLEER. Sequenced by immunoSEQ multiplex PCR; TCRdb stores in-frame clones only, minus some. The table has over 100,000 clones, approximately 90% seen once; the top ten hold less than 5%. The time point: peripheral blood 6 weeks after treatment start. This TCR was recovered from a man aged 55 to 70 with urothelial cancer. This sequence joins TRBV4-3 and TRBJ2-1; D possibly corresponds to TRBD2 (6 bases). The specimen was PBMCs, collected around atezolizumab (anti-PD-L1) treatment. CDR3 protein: CASSQEPAGSYNEQFF. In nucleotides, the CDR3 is TGCGCCAGCAGCCAAGAACCCGCCGGGAGCTACAATGAGCAGTTCTTC.